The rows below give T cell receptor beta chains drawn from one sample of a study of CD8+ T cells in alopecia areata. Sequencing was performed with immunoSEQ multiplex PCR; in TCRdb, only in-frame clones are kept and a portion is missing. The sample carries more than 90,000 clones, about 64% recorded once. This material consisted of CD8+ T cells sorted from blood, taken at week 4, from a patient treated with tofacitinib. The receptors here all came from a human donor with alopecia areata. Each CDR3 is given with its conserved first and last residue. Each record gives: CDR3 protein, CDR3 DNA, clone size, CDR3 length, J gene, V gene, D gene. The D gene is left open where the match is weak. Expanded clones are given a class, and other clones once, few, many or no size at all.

CASSQVVGDTQYF | TGTGCCAGCAGCCAAGTGGTCGGGGATACGCAGTATTTT | once | 13 | TRBJ2-3 | TRBV14 | NA
CASSLVGNQETQYF | TGCGCCAGCAGCTTGGTCGGGAACCAAGAGACCCAGTACTTC | few | 14 | TRBJ2-5 | TRBV5-1 | NA
CATKNRNSYNEQFF | TGTGCCACGAAGAACAGGAACTCCTACAATGAGCAGTTCTTC | NA | 14 | TRBJ2-1 | TRBV30 | NA
CASSEFGGSPYEQYF | TGTGCCAGCAGTGAATTCGGAGGGAGCCCCTACGAGCAGTACTTC | many | 15 | TRBJ2-7 | TRBV25-1 | NA
CASSVTSGGDPDTQYF | TGTGCCAGCAGCGTGACTAGCGGGGGGGATCCAGATACGCAGTATTTT | NA | 16 | TRBJ2-3 | TRBV9 | TRBD2
CASSYIGLNTYNEQFF | TGTGCCAGCAGTTACATAGGACTCAACACCTACAATGAGCAGTTCTTC | NA | 16 | TRBJ2-1 | TRBV6-6 | NA
CASSVDPPGPSYNEQFF | TGTGCCAGCAGCGTAGACCCCCCAGGGCCCTCCTACAATGAGCAGTTCTTC | NA | 17 | TRBJ2-1 | TRBV9 | NA
CASSEALPGLSYEQYF | TGTGCCAGCAGTGAAGCGCTTCCGGGACTATCCTACGAGCAGTACTTC | NA | 16 | TRBJ2-7 | TRBV2 | TRBD2
CASSSTGTGPEQYF | TGTGCCAGCAGCTCGACCGGGACAGGGCCCGAGCAGTACTTC | NA | 14 | TRBJ2-7 | TRBV7-3 | TRBD1
CASRGVRSSYEQYF | TGTGCCAGCAGAGGGGTACGGAGCTCCTACGAGCAGTACTTC | NA | 14 | TRBJ2-7 | TRBV2 | NA
CASSAPLAPIHEQFF | TGTGCCAGCAGCGCTCCACTAGCGCCGATCCATGAGCAGTTCTTC | few | 15 | TRBJ2-1 | TRBV21-1 | NA
CAWSPRTGKAFF | TGTGCCTGGAGTCCAAGGACAGGCAAAGCTTTCTTT | once | 12 | TRBJ1-1 | TRBV30 | TRBD1
CAISHERSGMNTGELFF | TGTGCCATCAGTCATGAAAGGTCGGGGATGAACACCGGGGAGCTGTTTTTT | NA | 17 | TRBJ2-2 | TRBV10-3 | NA
CASTGGITDTQYF | TGTGCCAGCACAGGGGGTATCACAGATACGCAGTATTTT | NA | 13 | TRBJ2-3 | TRBV9 | TRBD1
CASSLLGAYQETQYF | TGTGCCAGCAGCTTACTCGGGGCGTACCAAGAGACCCAGTACTTC | NA | 15 | TRBJ2-5 | TRBV7-9 | NA
CASSYLGQETYEQYF | TGCGCCAGCAGCTATCTGGGACAGGAGACCTACGAGCAGTACTTC | once | 15 | TRBJ2-7 | TRBV4-1 | TRBD1
CASGTDRGLSYEQYF | TGTGCCAGCGGAACGGACAGGGGGCTCTCCTACGAGCAGTACTTC | NA | 15 | TRBJ2-7 | TRBV27 | TRBD1
CASSHPGYEQYF | TGTGCCAGCAGCCACCCGGGCTACGAGCAGTACTTC | NA | 12 | TRBJ2-7 | TRBV4-2 | NA
CASSVGADTQYF | TGTGCCAGCAGCGTAGGTGCAGATACGCAGTATTTT | NA | 12 | TRBJ2-3 | TRBV9 | NA
CAWSLSGGYEQYF | TGTGCCTGGAGTCTGTCGGGAGGGTACGAGCAGTACTTC | NA | 13 | TRBJ2-7 | TRBV30 | TRBD2
CASSWDQTGGYTF | TGTGCCAGCAGCTGGGACCAAACGGGGGGCTACACCTTC | NA | 13 | TRBJ1-2 | TRBV27 | NA
CASSSDRTGAAVGNTEAFF | TGTGCCAGCAGCTCAGACAGGACAGGGGCCGCCGTGGGGAACACTGAAGCTTTCTTT | many | 19 | TRBJ1-1 | TRBV7-8 | TRBD1
CASSQDVGTDTQYF | TGCGCCAGCAGCCAAGATGTAGGCACAGATACGCAGTATTTT | NA | 14 | TRBJ2-3 | TRBV4-1 | NA
CASSLLDSGLYDEQYF | TGTGCCAGCAGTTTACTTGACTCGGGACTTTATGACGAGCAGTACTTC | NA | 16 | TRBJ2-7 | TRBV28 | NA
CASSTGTGIYEQYF | TGTGCCAGCAGTACCGGGACAGGGATTTACGAGCAGTACTTC | once | 14 | TRBJ2-7 | TRBV28 | TRBD1
CASSPGAGKYEQYF | TGTGCCAGCAGTCCCGGGGCGGGGAAGTACGAGCAGTACTTC | NA | 14 | TRBJ2-7 | TRBV5-6 | NA
CSVVAGRSYEQYF | TGCAGCGTTGTAGCGGGGAGATCCTACGAGCAGTACTTC | NA | 13 | TRBJ2-7 | TRBV29-1 | TRBD2
CAWIGRANTGELFF | TGTGCCTGGATTGGCAGAGCGAACACCGGGGAGCTGTTTTTT | NA | 14 | TRBJ2-2 | TRBV30 | NA
CASSPWTAGAYEQYF | TGCGCCAGCAGCCCCTGGACGGCTGGGGCCTACGAGCAGTACTTC | once | 15 | TRBJ2-7 | TRBV7-9 | NA
CASSQGPLAGGSETQYF | TGCGCCAGCAGCCAGGGCCCCCTAGCGGGAGGAAGCGAGACCCAGTACTTC | NA | 17 | TRBJ2-5 | TRBV4-1 | TRBD2
CASSQERLVPYNEQFF | TGTGCCAGCAGCCAAGAAAGGCTAGTACCCTACAATGAGCAGTTCTTC | NA | 16 | TRBJ2-1 | TRBV9 | NA
CASRGHRSGVTEAFF | TGTGCCAGCAGGGGTCACCGATCAGGGGTGACTGAAGCTTTCTTT | NA | 15 | TRBJ1-1 | TRBV7-9 | NA
CASSHKPGRDNEKLFF | TGCGCCAGCAGCCATAAACCGGGACGGGATAATGAAAAACTGTTTTTT | NA | 16 | TRBJ1-4 | TRBV5-1 | NA
CASGSGPSEQPQHF | TGTGCCAGCGGGAGCGGGCCTTCAGAACAGCCCCAGCATTTT | NA | 14 | TRBJ1-5 | TRBV28 | NA
CSVSTVSSYNEQFF | TGCAGCGTTTCGACCGTCAGCTCCTACAATGAGCAGTTCTTC | NA | 14 | TRBJ2-1 | TRBV29-1 | NA
CSVEAGDRSYEQYF | TGCAGCGTTGAAGCAGGAGACAGGTCCTACGAGCAGTACTTC | NA | 14 | TRBJ2-7 | TRBV29-1 | NA
CASSWTGSSYEQYF | TGTGCCAGTAGTTGGACAGGGAGTTCCTACGAGCAGTACTTC | NA | 14 | TRBJ2-7 | TRBV19 | TRBD1
CASSLGTGAAPMASEQYF | TGTGCCAGCAGCTTAGGGACAGGGGCCGCGCCGATGGCTTCCGAGCAGTACTTC | NA | 18 | TRBJ2-7 | TRBV7-8 | TRBD1
CASSERLTNTEAFF | TGCGCCAGCAGCGAGAGACTGACGAACACTGAAGCTTTCTTT | NA | 14 | TRBJ1-1 | TRBV5-1 | NA
CSVEEEGGTQYF | TGCAGCGTTGAAGAAGAAGGGGGGACCCAGTACTTC | NA | 12 | TRBJ2-5 | TRBV29-1 | NA
CASSLATSGIGETQYF | TGTGCCAGCAGCTTGGCCACTAGCGGGATAGGTGAGACCCAGTACTTC | few | 16 | TRBJ2-5 | TRBV5-6 | TRBD2
CASSSYEQYF | TGCGCCAGCAGCTCCTACGAGCAGTACTTC | NA | 10 | TRBJ2-7 | TRBV5-1 | NA
CASSIQGALNNEQFF | TGTGCCAGTAGTATCCAGGGGGCACTTAACAATGAGCAGTTCTTC | NA | 15 | TRBJ2-1 | TRBV19 | TRBD1
CASSTGPGANQPQHF | TGTGCCAGCAGCACGGGACCTGGGGCCAATCAGCCCCAGCATTTT | NA | 15 | TRBJ1-5 | TRBV5-6 | NA
CAIGEGLPEEQYF | TGTGCCATCGGTGAGGGACTACCCGAGGAGCAGTACTTC | few | 13 | TRBJ2-7 | TRBV10-3 | TRBD2
CASSSGTSRTDTQYF | TGTGCCAGCAGTTCCGGGACTAGCCGCACAGATACGCAGTATTTT | NA | 15 | TRBJ2-3 | TRBV27 | TRBD2
CASSAGTASTDTQYF | TGCGCCAGCAGCGCCGGGACAGCTAGCACAGATACGCAGTATTTT | NA | 15 | TRBJ2-3 | TRBV5-1 | TRBD1
CAWRPTVSEAFF | TGTGCCTGGAGGCCGACAGTGAGTGAAGCTTTCTTT | NA | 12 | TRBJ1-1 | TRBV30 | NA
CAIWTGAYHGYTF | TGTGCCATCTGGACAGGGGCATATCATGGCTACACCTTC | NA | 13 | TRBJ1-2 | TRBV6-5 | TRBD1
CASSSGRLYEQYF | TGTGCCAGCAGCTCGGGACGGCTCTACGAGCAGTACTTC | once | 13 | TRBJ2-7 | TRBV7-9 | NA
CASSHGTPYEQYF | TGTGCCAGCAGCCACGGGACTCCATACGAGCAGTACTTC | NA | 13 | TRBJ2-7 | TRBV7-9 | NA
CASSDGNTQYF | TGTGCCAGCAGCGACGGGAATACGCAGTATTTT | NA | 11 | TRBJ2-3 | TRBV7-9 | NA
CSVEGEGSSEQYF | TGCAGCGTTGAGGGGGAGGGGAGTAGCGAGCAGTACTTC | NA | 13 | TRBJ2-7 | TRBV29-1 | TRBD2
CASSPGPGPTYEQYF | TGTGCCAGCTCCCCCGGCCCGGGGCCTACTTACGAGCAGTACTTC | once | 15 | TRBJ2-7 | TRBV18 | NA
CASSPWSETQYF | TGTGCCAGCAGCCCATGGTCGGAGACCCAGTACTTC | NA | 12 | TRBJ2-5 | TRBV7-9 | NA